Listed here are 15 T cell receptor beta chains from one sample, sequenced in a study of T cell responses to AZD1222 COVID-19 vaccine. Sequencing used immunoSEQ multiplex PCR; TCRdb keeps in-frame clones, though not all of them. The table records fewer than 120,000 clones, approximately 90% of them present only once. This material consisted of peripheral blood, taken on day 0 of AZD1222 vaccination. The receptor source for this set is an adult in good health.

The gene calls are TRBV11-2 and TRBJ2-3; no clear D gene. CDR1 SGHAT and CDR2 FQNNGV come from the germline V gene. CDR3 size: 15 residues. Trimming took off 3 bases at V and 2 bases at J, with 12 bases between the two ends. CDR3 in amino acids: CASSFLSIATDTQYF. CDR3 bases: TGTGCCAGCAGCTTTCTTAGCATAGCCACAGATACGCAGTATTTT.

This clone was detected only a few times. The chain uses TRBV11-2 and TRBJ1-3, with TRBD1 as a possible D gene (5 bases). CDR3 length: 13 amino acids. V was trimmed by 7 bases and J by 5 bases, leaving 12 bases between them. From germline, CDR1 is SGHAT and CDR2 FQNNGV. In nucleotides, the CDR3 is TGTGCCAGCACCCCAGGGAGTCGAAACACCATATATTTT. Residues: CASTPGSRNTIYF. Complete variable domain (other parts from reference TRBV11-2 and TRBJ1-3): EAGVAQSPRYKIIEKRQSVAFWCNPISGHATLYWYQQILGQGPKLLIQFQNNGVVDDSQLPKDRFSAERLKGVDSTLKIQPAKLEDSAVYLCASTPGSRNTIYFGEGSWLTVV.

The genes are TRBV4-1 and TRBJ1-1; D may be TRBD1 (6 bases). Germline CDR1 reads MGHRA; CDR2 reads YSYEKL. There are 16 residues in the CDR3. V dropped 4 bases and J dropped 1 base, with 16 bases sitting between them. This chain's CDR3 is CASSPGHRARNTEAFF. The CDR3, as DNA: TGCGCCAGCAGCCCAGGACACAGGGCCAGGAACACTGAAGCTTTCTTT.

The V gene is TRBV9, the J gene TRBJ1-4, with D tentatively TRBD1 (6 bases). CDR3 length equals 15 residues. Trimming removed 3 bases at V and 3 bases at J, with 12 bases between. Germline CDR1 and CDR2: SGDLS and YYNGEE. The CDR3 sequence is CASSGLGGANEKLFF. The CDR3 DNA follows: TGTGCCAGCAGCGGATTAGGGGGTGCTAATGAAAAACTGTTTTTT.

The rearrangement links TRBV9 to TRBJ2-2, with 10 nucleotides matching TRBD1. V lost 3 bases to trimming and J lost 4 bases; unmatched junction nucleotides: 6. Per the germline V gene, CDR1 is SGDLS and CDR2 is YYNGEE. The CDR3 extends over 16 amino acids. The CDR3 region is CASSALTGGGTGELFF. CDR3 nucleotide sequence: TGTGCCAGCAGCGCCCTGACAGGGGGCGGCACCGGGGAGCTGTTTTTT.

The chain couples TRBV6-5 to TRBJ1-2; D is ambiguous. Deletions cut 2 bases from V and 3 bases from J, with 1 base between. Looked up from germline, CDR1 is MNHEY and CDR2 is SVGAGI. The CDR3 is made up of 11 amino acids. CDR3 in amino acids: CASSYDYGYTF. Here the CDR3 DNA reads TGTGCCAGCAGTTACGACTATGGCTACACCTTC.

Details on this clone: The sample carries other DNA sequences with the same CDR3. The V gene is TRBV7-2, the J gene TRBJ2-3, with 11 bases aligning to TRBD2. J was trimmed by 4 bases and V by 0 bases; bases with no gene match: 0. This CDR3 is built from 15 residues. The germline gives CDR1 SGHTA, CDR2 FQGNSA. The CDR3 DNA follows: TGTGCCAGCAGCTTAGCTAGCGGGGGGGCAGATACGCAGTATTTT. Residues: CASSLASGGADTQYF.

This clone was picked up one time. This rearrangement joins TRBV27 to TRBJ1-1; no definite D call. The V gene lost 3 bases and the J gene lost 1 base, with 12 bases spanning the gap. The CDR3 has 15 residues. In germline, CDR1 is MNHEY, CDR2 SMNVEV (reference sequence). Here the CDR3 DNA reads TGTGCCAGCAGTTTTTCCCCCGGCCCGAACACTGAAGCTTTCTTT. It encodes CASSFSPGPNTEAFF.

The J gene is TRBJ2-5, the V gene TRBV19, with 16 bases aligning to TRBD2. From germline, CDR1 is LNHDA and CDR2 SQIVND (reference sequence). The CDR3 runs to 14 residues. J was trimmed by 13 bases and V by 4 bases; bases with no gene match: 6. CDR3 amino acids: CASSSAGLAGGVYF. CDR3 nucleotides: TGTGCCAGTAGTAGCGCGGGACTAGCGGGGGGGGTGTACTTC.

The V gene is TRBV21-1, the J gene TRBJ1-2; the table's D gene call, TRBD1, was not cross checked with the DNA. TRBV21-1 is noted as a pseudogene. The CDR3 has 16 residues. Here the CDR3 DNA reads TGTGCCAGCGAAAGGAAGGAAGGGGGCGCCTGGTATGGCTACACCTTC. Amino acids: CASERKEGGAWYGYTF.

The CDR3 coding sequence is TGTGCCAGCAGTTTGCGGGGGTTATATGGCTACACCTTC. Translated, it gives CASSLRGLYGYTF. The V call is TRBV27, the J call TRBJ1-2; weak D call: TRBD1 (5 bases). The germline V gene encodes CDR1 MNHEY and CDR2 SMNVEV (reference sequence). This CDR3 is 13 amino acids long. Deletions cut 3 bases from V and 5 bases from J, with 10 bases between.

The chain has TRBV6-5 and TRBJ1-3; D is ambiguous. This CDR3 spans 15 amino acids. The germline gives CDR1 MNHEY, CDR2 SVGAGI. Trimming took off 6 bases at V and 0 bases at J, with 12 bases between the two ends. CDR3 amino acids: CASRSDGSSGNTIYF. The DNA of the CDR3 is TGTGCCAGCAGGTCGGACGGCAGCTCTGGAAACACCATATATTTT.

The V gene is TRBV9, the J gene TRBJ1-1; D is possibly TRBD1 (5 bases). Trimming left V 5 bases short and J 3 bases short, with 8 bases between. This CDR3 comprises 12 residues. Germline-derived CDR1 and CDR2 are SGDLS and YYNGEE. CDR3: CASRGVYTEAFF. CDR3 sequence (DNA): TGTGCCAGCAGAGGGGTATACACTGAAGCTTTCTTT. Based on the CDR3 plus reference TRBV9 and TRBJ1-1, the full variable domain is DSGVTQTPKHLITATGQRVTLRCSPRSGDLSVYWYQQSLDQGLQFLIQYYNGEERAKGNILERFSAQQFPDLHSELNLSSLELGDSALYFCASRGVYTEAFFGQGTRLTVV.

This chain connects TRBV15 to TRBJ2-7; D is perhaps TRBD1 (5 bases). This CDR3 has 15 amino acids. V lost 3 bases to trimming and J lost 2 bases, with 14 bases between them. Germline V lookup: CDR1 LNHNV, CDR2 YYDKDF (reference sequence). CDR3 region: CATSSERQYTYEQYF. DNA of the CDR3: TGTGCCACCAGCAGTGAGAGACAGTATACCTACGAGCAGTACTTC.

The V and J genes are TRBV29-1 and TRBJ2-7; 7 nucleotides agree with TRBD1. The CDR3 runs 12 residues. The germline V gene has CDR1 SQVTM and CDR2 ANQGSEA. V shed 2 bases and J 2 bases; nucleotides not matched to a gene: 0. The CDR3 coding sequence is TGCAGCGTTGAACAGGGGGCCTACGAGCAGTACTTC. This codes for CSVEQGAYEQYF.